These T cell receptor beta chains were read from a single sample in a study of T cell responses to AZD1222 COVID-19 vaccine. The assay was immunoSEQ multiplex PCR, and TCRdb's table has in-frame clones only and misses some. Seen here are 150,000 to 200,000 clones, almost 95% observed once, and the top ten hold roughly 10%. This sample comprised peripheral blood, obtained on day 0 of AZD1222 vaccination. These receptors all come from an adult in good health. Both conserved end residues are part of each CDR3. A D gene is named only where the DNA matches it firmly. Clone sizes are given selectively: once, few, many, or a class where the clone is expanded.

-,TRBJ2-2,TRBV2,-,TGTGCCAGCAGTGAGGGGGTTTACACCGGGGAGCTGTTTTTT,CASSEGVYTGELFF
-,TRBJ1-3,TRBV29-1,-,TGCAGCGTTGAGACGTCTGGAAACACCATATATTTT,CSVETSGNTIYF
-,TRBJ1-5,TRBV27,once,TGTGCCAGCAGTTTATGGGGAAATCAGCCCCAGCATTTT,CASSLWGNQPQHF
-,TRBJ2-1,TRBV24-1,-,TGTGCCACCCTGATCGCGGGGAGTTCCTACAATGAGCAGTTCTTC,CATLIAGSSYNEQFF
-,TRBJ1-1,TRBV19,-,TGTGCCAGTAGTACCGCCTTACACCTTGAAGCTTTCTTT,CASSTALHLEAFF
-,TRBJ1-4,TRBV7-8,-,TGTGCCAGCAGCCAGCAGCGGAACAGGATTAATGAAAAACTGTTTTTT,CASSQQRNRINEKLFF
-,TRBJ1-5,TRBV4-1,-,TGCGCCAGCAGCGGCGGGGCTAGCAATCAGCCCCAGCATTTT,CASSGGASNQPQHF
-,TRBJ2-1,TRBV29-1,-,TGCAGCGCCAAAGGGTGGTCCTACAATGAGCAGTTCTTC,CSAKGWSYNEQFF
-,TRBJ2-1,TRBV5-4,-,TGTGCCAGCCGATTGGAGTTCCCCTACAATGAGCAGTTCTTC,CASRLEFPYNEQFF
TRBD1,TRBJ2-5,TRBV27,-,TGTGCCAGCAGTCCTACAGGGGAAGAGACCCAGTACTTC,CASSPTGEETQYF
-,TRBJ1-1,TRBV19,-,TGTGCCATCAGAGAGCGGGAGAACACTGAAGCTTTCTTT,CAIRERENTEAFF
-,TRBJ2-1,TRBV9,-,TGTGCCAGCAGCCAATCCCAGGGTGTGGATGAGCAGTTCTTC,CASSQSQGVDEQFF
TRBD1,TRBJ1-5,TRBV28,-,TGTGCCAGCCTACAGGGGTTACGGAATCAGCCCCAGCATTTT,CASLQGLRNQPQHF
-,TRBJ1-2,TRBV28,-,TGTGCCAGCAGCCTTAACACACATGGCTACACCTTC,CASSLNTHGYTF
-,TRBJ2-1,TRBV19,-,TGTGCCAGTAGTATAAGCTCAGGGCCCTACAATGAGCAGTTCTTC,CASSISSGPYNEQFF
TRBD2,TRBJ2-1,TRBV23-1,-,TGCGCCAGCAGTCCACTAGCGGGAGGCGGCAATGAGCAGTTCTTC,CASSPLAGGGNEQFF
-,TRBJ1-4,TRBV9,-,TGTGCCAGCAGCCGACCAGGGAATGAAAAACTGTTTTTT,CASSRPGNEKLFF
-,TRBJ2-7,TRBV5-1,-,TGCGCCAGCAGCTTGGTGGGAGGAATATACGAGCAGTACTTC,CASSLVGGIYEQYF
-,TRBJ2-5,TRBV5-1,-,TGCGCCAGCAGCTTGGTACCCCAGGAGACCCAGTACTTC,CASSLVPQETQYF
TRBD2,TRBJ2-3,TRBV6-5,once,TGTGCCAGCAGTTACCGCGGGAGGCCAGATACGCAGTATTTT,CASSYRGRPDTQYF
TRBD1,TRBJ1-4,TRBV28,few,TGTGCCAGCAGAATCCCGGGACAGGGGAAAGAAAAACTGTTTTTT,CASRIPGQGKEKLFF
-,TRBJ2-2,TRBV10-3,-,TGTGCCATCAGTGTTCTTGGCGGGGAGCTGTTTTTT,CAISVLGGELFF
TRBD1,TRBJ2-7,TRBV10-3,once,TGTGCCATCAGTGAAAACCGGGACAGGGTTGTAGGCCGCGAGCAGTACTTC,CAISENRDRVVGREQYF
-,TRBJ2-7,TRBV3-1/TRBV3-2,few,TGTGCCAGCAGCCAGGGTGTCCCCTACGAGCAGTACTTC,CASSQGVPYEQYF
TRBD1,TRBJ2-3,TRBV9,few,TGTGCCAGCAGCGAGGGGGCTAGCACAGATACGCAGTATTTT,CASSEGASTDTQYF
TRBD1,TRBJ1-5,TRBV12-3/TRBV12-4,-,TGTGCCAGCAGGCTACAGGGGGGATCGCCCCAGCATTTT,CASRLQGGSPQHF
-,TRBJ2-5,TRBV4-1,-,TGCGCCAGCAGCCAAGATAGATCAGGGTCGGCAGAGACCCAGTACTTC,CASSQDRSGSAETQYF
-,TRBJ2-2,TRBV15,-,TGTGCCACCAGCAGAGACGTGGTTTGGGGGACCGGGGAGCTGTTTTTT,CATSRDVVWGTGELFF
TRBD2,TRBJ2-7,TRBV29-1,-,TGCAGCGGACTAGCGGGTTACGAGCAGTACTTC,CSGLAGYEQYF
TRBD2,TRBJ2-5,TRBV4-2,once,TGTGCCAGCAGCCCCACGGCGGGAGTCGGGGAGACCCAGTACTTC,CASSPTAGVGETQYF
TRBD1,TRBJ2-7,TRBV24-1,-,TGTGCCACCAGTGATCACGACAGGGGCTACGAGCAGTACTTC,CATSDHDRGYEQYF
-,TRBJ2-7,TRBV6-2/TRBV6-3,once,TGTGCCAGCAGTTACTTAACAGGGACCCACGAGCAGTACTTC,CASSYLTGTHEQYF
-,TRBJ1-5,TRBV4-3,many,TGCGCCAGCAGCCAAGATAGGCGTAACAATCAGCCCCAGCATTTT,CASSQDRRNNQPQHF
TRBD1,TRBJ2-1,TRBV11-2,-,TGTGCCAGCAGCTTAGTCCGGGACAGGGGCCAATTCTTC,CASSLVRDRGQFF
TRBD1,TRBJ1-2,TRBV27,once,TGTGCCAGCAGCCCCGGGACAGGGACCTATGGCTACACCTTC,CASSPGTGTYGYTF
-,TRBJ1-1,TRBV12-5,-,TGTGCTAGTGGATCGAGTGGACGGCTGAACACTGAAGCTTTCTTT,CASGSSGRLNTEAFF
TRBD1,TRBJ1-2,TRBV5-1,few,TGCGCCAGCAGCACGACATACGGGACAGGGGAGGGAGGCTACACCTTC,CASSTTYGTGEGGYTF
-,TRBJ1-2,TRBV5-1,-,TGCGCCAGCAGCTTGGAGTCAGGAGTCTATATCTATGGCTACACCTTC,CASSLESGVYIYGYTF
TRBD2,TRBJ2-3,TRBV3-1/TRBV3-2,-,TGTGCCAGCACCAGGGCTAGCGGGGGTACTAGCACAGATACGCAGTATTTT,CASTRASGGTSTDTQYF